Each of the 17 T cell receptor beta chains below was sequenced from the same sample in a study of T-cell memory formation after mild COVID-19. In TCRdb, the 5' RACE reads were re-called with MiXCR into one record per CDR3 protein. Among 200,000 or so distinct CDR3 sequences listed, about a sixth were seen once. The sequencing input was PBMCs or a T cell subset sorted from them (not recorded which). These receptors all come from an adult woman who had mild COVID-19 (a few samples of this study predate the infection). Cell type and time point are not known.

The CDR3 is CATSDPQMPYNEQFF. CDR3 coding DNA: TGTGCCACCAGTGATCCTCAAATGCCCTACAATGAGCAGTTCTTC. The rearrangement joins TRBV24-1 to TRBJ2-1; the D is unclear. Germline V lookup: CDR1 KGHDR, CDR2 SFDVKD. The V end lost 3 bases, the J end lost 2 bases, and 10 bases lay between the germline ends. The CDR3 length is 15 residues.

This clonotype was counted at least ten times. The chain uses TRBV7-6 and TRBJ2-7; 7 bases fit TRBD1. Germline V lookup: CDR1 SGHVS, CDR2 FNYEAQ. The CDR3 sequence is 14 residues long. J was trimmed by 0 bases and V by 5 bases; bases with no gene match: 4. CDR3 sequence reads: CASSEGTASYEQYF. Here the CDR3 DNA reads TGTGCCAGCAGCGAAGGGACAGCCTCCTACGAGCAGTACTTC. The entire variable domain, with the rest obtained from reference TRBV7-6 and TRBJ2-7, is as follows: GAGVSQSPRYKVTKRGQDVALRCDPISGHVSLYWYRQALGQGPEFLTYFNYEAQQDKSGLPNDRFSAERPEGSISTLTIQRTEQRDSAMYRCASSEGTASYEQYFGPGTRLTVT.

The V call is TRBV6-5, the J call TRBJ1-1, with D unclear. V was pared by 7 bases and J by 1 base, with 10 bases between. The germline CDR1 and CDR2 sequences are MNHEY and SVGAGI. The CDR3 is 13 amino acids. The chain's CDR3 is CASTQDGNTEAFF. The CDR3, as DNA: TGTGCCAGCACCCAGGACGGGAACACTGAAGCTTTCTTT.

J is TRBJ1-1 and V is TRBV14, with D possibly being TRBD1 (6 bases). The germline CDR1 and CDR2 sequences are SGHDN and FVKESK. The CDR3 is made up of 16 amino acids. The V end lost 4 bases, the J end lost 0 bases, and 15 bases lay between the germline ends. The CDR3 region has the DNA TGTGCCAGCAGCCGACGGACAGTGACCTTGAACACTGAAGCTTTCTTT. It codes for CASSRRTVTLNTEAFF.

The chain joins TRBV5-1 to TRBJ2-5; D gene uncertain. This CDR3 contains 15 residues. V shed 8 bases and J shed 0 bases, with 17 bases lying between them. Germline V gene lookup returns CDR1 SGHRS and CDR2 YFSETQ. As DNA, the CDR3 is TGCGCCAGTTCTCCCTTCGTGGCAGACCAAGAGACCCAGTACTTC. Translation: CASSPFVADQETQYF.

In this sample, this clonotype turned up once. V is TRBV24-1 and J is TRBJ2-7; 7 nucleotides agree with TRBD2. The germline V gene has CDR1 KGHDR and CDR2 SFDVKD. The CDR3 is 15 amino acids. V was pared by 4 bases and J by 2 bases, with 7 bases of the junction left unmatched. This chain's CDR3 is CATSDGGGRPYEQYF. In DNA, the CDR3 is TGTGCCACCAGTGACGGGGGAGGGCGTCCCTACGAGCAGTACTTC.

This clonotype was recorded at least ten times. The V gene is TRBV14, the J gene TRBJ2-1, with 7 bases that match TRBD1. Germline loops: CDR1 SGHDN, CDR2 FVKESK. The length of the CDR3 is 14 residues. After removal of 1 base from V and 6 bases from J, the junction contained 3 bases not matched to a gene. CDR3 DNA: TGTGCCAGCAGCCAAGGACAGGGTGTCAATGAGCAGTTCTTC. Protein product: CASSQGQGVNEQFF.

The chain has TRBV28 and TRBJ1-2; 9 bases agree with TRBD1. J lost 4 bases, V lost 5 bases, and 14 bases had no gene match. Germline values: CDR1 MDHEN, CDR2 SYDVKM. The CDR3 is 17 residues long. The CDR3 protein is CASSLTSGTGNSYGYTF. The CDR3 nucleotides read TGTGCCAGCAGTCTGACCTCCGGGACAGGGAATTCCTATGGCTACACCTTC.

The chain has TRBV29-1 and TRBJ2-7; D unclear. The CDR3 runs to 13 residues. Germline-derived CDR1 and CDR2 are SQVTM and ANQGSEA. V lost 4 bases and J lost 2, with 12 bases in between. The CDR3 reads CSVVSVVTYEQYF. The CDR3 nucleotides read TGCAGCGTTGTGTCGGTTGTAACCTACGAGCAGTACTTC.

This clonotype was counted a few times. The rearrangement links TRBV5-1 to TRBJ2-7; 8 bases are shared with TRBD2. Germline CDR1 is SGHRS and CDR2 is YFSETQ. V lost 1 base, J lost 3 bases, and 3 bases stayed unmatched. The CDR3 has 14 amino acids. The CDR3 sequence is CASSLTAGDYEQYF. Here the CDR3 DNA reads TGCGCCAGCAGCTTGACAGCGGGGGACTACGAGCAGTACTTC.

In its sample, this clonotype was seen many times. V usage is TRBV6-2 or TRBV6-3 and J usage is TRBJ2-7, with unresolved D. There are 14 residues in the CDR3. V was clipped by 6 bases and J by 0 bases, with 12 bases between them. Germline-derived CDR1 and CDR2 are MNHEY and SVGEGT. The CDR3 sequence is CASRPRSNSYEQYF. CDR3 nucleotide sequence: TGTGCCAGCAGACCCCGGAGCAACTCCTACGAGCAGTACTTC.

This clonotype has just a few counts. CDR3 nucleotide sequence: TGCGCCAGCAGCTTGGAAGGGTACGAGCAGTACTTC. It is translated as CASSLEGYEQYF. The chain has TRBV5-1 and TRBJ2-7; D is unresolved. Germline CDR1 reads SGHRS; CDR2 reads YFSETQ. This CDR3 is built from 12 residues. V was trimmed by 0 bases and J by 4 bases, leaving 5 bases between them.

V and J are TRBV6-5 and TRBJ1-4; unclear D gene. The germline V and J ends were trimmed by 5 bases and 5 bases, with 12 bases remaining between them. Germline V CDR1 and CDR2: MNHEY, SVGAGI. The CDR3 extends over 14 amino acids. The CDR3 here is CASSLYDGNEKLFF. The CDR3 nucleotides are TGTGCCAGCAGTCTCTACGACGGGAATGAAAAACTGTTTTTT.

This clonotype was recorded a few times. CDR3 residues: CASSYSGQGPPETQYF. For the CDR3, the DNA is TGTGCCAGCAGTTACTCCGGACAGGGCCCCCCAGAGACCCAGTACTTC. This chain joins TRBV6-5 and TRBJ2-5; TRBD1 agrees at 8 bases. The CDR3 spans 16 residues. The ends lost 0 bases at V and 4 bases at J; junction bases unmatched: 7. Looked up from germline, CDR1 is MNHEY and CDR2 is SVGAGI.

The chain combines TRBV9 with TRBJ2-3; D not certain. Germline V gene data show CDR1 as SGDLS and CDR2 as YYNGEE. Deletions cut 4 bases from V and 6 bases from J, with 9 bases between. This CDR3 region has 12 residues. In DNA, the CDR3 is TGTGCCAGCAGCCCCCGTCTGGATACGCAGTATTTT. Encoded protein: CASSPRLDTQYF.

This clonotype has just a few counts. V gene TRBV7-6 combines with J gene TRBJ2-5; weak D call: TRBD1 (6 bases). CDR1 SGHVS and CDR2 FNYEAQ come from the germline V gene. CDR3 length: 16 residues. The V end was cut by 1 base, the J end by 5 bases, with 17 bases between. Here the CDR3 reads CASSLGSVQGWETQYF. The CDR3 nucleotides are TGTGCCAGCAGCTTAGGGTCCGTACAGGGTTGGGAGACCCAGTACTTC.

This chain connects TRBV6-5 to TRBJ2-2; D is unclear. Trimming pared 0 bases from V and 3 bases from J, leaving 8 bases between. Germline V gives CDR1 MNHEY, CDR2 SVGAGI. CDR3 length equals 15 residues. CDR3 protein: CASSYSGQHTGELFF. Written as DNA, the CDR3 is TGTGCCAGCAGTTACTCAGGGCAGCACACCGGGGAGCTGTTTTTT.